The rows below give T cell receptor beta chains drawn from one sample of a study of blood T cell repertoires in COVID-19. The repertoire was sequenced with immunoSEQ multiplex PCR; TCRdb's copy has only in-frame clones and lacks some. The data contain 150,000 to 190,000 clones, around four fifths of them singletons. Sequencing input: peripheral blood. The receptors originated from a woman over 75 with acute or convalescent COVID-19. The CDR3 runs from the conserved cysteine through the conserved F or W. The D gene is left open where the match is weak. The size entry is marked missing in some rows and otherwise reads once, few, many or a size class.

D gene	V gene	J gene	CDR3 length	clone size	CDR3 protein	CDR3 DNA
NA	TRBV4-1	TRBJ2-3	20	NA	CASSQVVEVNGVLVTDTQYF	TGCGCCAGCAGCCAAGTCGTCGAGGTTAACGGGGTGTTGGTTACAGATACGCAGTATTTT
TRBD1	TRBV6-1	TRBJ1-1	14	NA	CASSEIGTGTEAFF	TGTGCCAGCAGTGAAATTGGGACAGGAACTGAAGCTTTCTTT
TRBD2	TRBV2	TRBJ2-1	15	NA	CASSKTSGTYNEQFF	TGTGCCAGCAGTAAGACTAGCGGGACCTACAATGAGCAGTTCTTC
TRBD2	TRBV11-2	TRBJ2-4	17	NA	CASSSLAGPAAKNIQYF	TGTGCCAGCAGCTCGCTAGCGGGGCCCGCAGCCAAAAACATTCAGTACTTC
NA	TRBV6-5	TRBJ1-2	12	few	CASSQDKYGYTF	TGTGCCAGCAGTCAGGACAAGTATGGCTACACCTTC
TRBD1	TRBV6-5	TRBJ1-1	15	once	CASSTTGGGGTEAFF	TGTGCCAGCAGTACCACAGGGGGTGGCGGGACTGAAGCTTTCTTT
NA	TRBV18	TRBJ1-3	18	NA	CASSPEFLRSFRGNTIYF	TGTGCCAGCTCACCGGAGTTTCTCCGTTCTTTCCGTGGAAACACCATATATTTT
TRBD1	TRBV6-2/TRBV6-3	TRBJ1-2	14	NA	CASSYSTRGDGYTF	TGTGCCAGCAGTTACTCGACCAGGGGGGATGGCTACACCTTC
TRBD2	TRBV7-3	TRBJ2-1	17	NA	CASSLSSSGSSYNEQFF	TGTGCCAGCAGCTTATCGTCTAGCGGGAGCTCCTACAATGAGCAGTTCTTC
NA	TRBV5-6	TRBJ1-5	13	NA	CASSLDQGQPQHF	TGTGCCAGCAGCTTGGATCAGGGACAGCCCCAGCATTTT
NA	TRBV10-3	TRBJ1-4	13	NA	CAISVTVNEKLFF	TGTGCCATCAGTGTAACAGTAAATGAAAAACTGTTTTTT
NA	TRBV6-5	TRBJ2-3	15	NA	CASSRRAPSTDTQYF	TGTGCCAGCAGCCGTCGAGCCCCGAGCACAGATACGCAGTATTTT
TRBD1	TRBV2	TRBJ1-2	13	NA	CASTEQGYYGYTF	TGTGCCAGCACCGAACAGGGGTACTATGGCTACACCTTC
TRBD1	TRBV19	TRBJ1-4	17	NA	CASSTRTGTLTNEKLFF	TGTGCCAGTAGTACGAGGACAGGGACCCTAACTAATGAAAAACTGTTTTTT
NA	TRBV18	TRBJ1-1	12	NA	CASSLFGVEAFF	TGTGCCAGCTCGCTCTTCGGGGTCGAAGCTTTCTTT
NA	TRBV19	TRBJ1-1	13	few	CASIRGANTEAFF	TGTGCCAGTATCCGGGGGGCGAACACTGAAGCTTTCTTT
NA	TRBV7-2	TRBJ2-6	19	NA	CASSSPERKTLSGANVLTF	TGTGCCAGCAGCTCCCCGGAGAGAAAAACACTCTCTGGGGCCAACGTCCTGACTTTC
NA	TRBV2	TRBJ2-2	15	few	CASILAATNTGELFF	TGTGCCAGCATACTTGCGGCGACGAACACCGGGGAGCTGTTTTTT
NA	TRBV11-2	TRBJ1-1	14	NA	CASSPQALNTEAFF	TGTGCCAGCAGCCCCCAGGCCCTTAACACTGAAGCTTTCTTT
NA	TRBV18	TRBJ1-2	13	few	CASSPRQDYGYTF	TGTGCCAGCTCACCACGGCAGGACTATGGCTACACCTTC
NA	TRBV12-3/TRBV12-4	TRBJ2-1	12	NA	CASSGAGGEQFF	TGTGCCAGCAGCGGGGCAGGGGGGGAGCAGTTCTTC
NA	TRBV7-3	TRBJ2-7	16	few	CASSSQPSGNYYEQYF	TGTGCCAGCAGCTCCCAGCCGTCCGGGAATTACTACGAGCAGTACTTC
TRBD1	TRBV27	TRBJ2-6	19	once	CASSSIPGTGKTGANVLTF	TGTGCCAGCAGTTCGATACCAGGGACAGGGAAAACCGGGGCCAACGTCCTGACTTTC
TRBD2	TRBV5-1	TRBJ2-5	15	NA	CASSYGTSEQETQYF	TGCGCCAGCAGCTACGGGACTAGCGAACAAGAGACCCAGTACTTC
NA	TRBV6-1	TRBJ1-2	14	NA	CASSDRREDYGYTF	TGTGCCAGCAGTGACCGAAGGGAGGACTATGGCTACACCTTC